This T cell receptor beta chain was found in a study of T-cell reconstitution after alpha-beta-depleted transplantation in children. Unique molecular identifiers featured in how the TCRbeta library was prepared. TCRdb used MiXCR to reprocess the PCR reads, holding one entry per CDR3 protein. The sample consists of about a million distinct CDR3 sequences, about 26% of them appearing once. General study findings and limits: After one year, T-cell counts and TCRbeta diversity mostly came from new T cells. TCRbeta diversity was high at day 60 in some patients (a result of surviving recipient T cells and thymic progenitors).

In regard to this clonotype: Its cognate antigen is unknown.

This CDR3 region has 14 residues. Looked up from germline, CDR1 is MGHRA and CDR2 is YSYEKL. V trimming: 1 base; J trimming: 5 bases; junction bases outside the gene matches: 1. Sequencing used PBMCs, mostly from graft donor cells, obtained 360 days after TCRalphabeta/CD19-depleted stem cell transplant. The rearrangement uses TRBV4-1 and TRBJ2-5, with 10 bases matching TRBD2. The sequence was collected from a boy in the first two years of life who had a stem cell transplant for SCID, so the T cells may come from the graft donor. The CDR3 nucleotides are TGCGCCAGCAGCCAAGCAGCGGGGGGGGAGACCCAGTACTTC. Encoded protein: CASSQAAGGETQYF.